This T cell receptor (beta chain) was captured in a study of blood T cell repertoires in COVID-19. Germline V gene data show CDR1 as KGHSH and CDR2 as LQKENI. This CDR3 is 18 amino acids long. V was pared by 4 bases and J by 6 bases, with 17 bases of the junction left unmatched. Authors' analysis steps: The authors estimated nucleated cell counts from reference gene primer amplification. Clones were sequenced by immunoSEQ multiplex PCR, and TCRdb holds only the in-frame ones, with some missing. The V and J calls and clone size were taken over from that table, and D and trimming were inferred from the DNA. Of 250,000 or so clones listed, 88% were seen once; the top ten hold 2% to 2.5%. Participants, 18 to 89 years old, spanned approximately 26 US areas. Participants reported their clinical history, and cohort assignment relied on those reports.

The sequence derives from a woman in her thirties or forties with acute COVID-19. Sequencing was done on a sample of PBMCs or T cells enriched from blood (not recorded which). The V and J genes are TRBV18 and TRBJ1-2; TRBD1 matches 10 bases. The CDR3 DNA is TGTGCCAGCTCACTGGGACAGGGGTGGGGAACTCGCTTGAATGGCTACACCTTC. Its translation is CASSLGQGWGTRLNGYTF. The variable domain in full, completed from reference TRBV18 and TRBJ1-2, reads NAGVMQNPRHLVRRRGQEARLRCSPMKGHSHVYWYRQLPEEGLKFMVYLQKENIIDESGMPKERFSAEFPKEGPSILRIQQVVRGDSAAYFCASSLGQGWGTRLNGYTFGSGTRLTVV.